This T cell receptor (beta chain) was sequenced in a study of blood T cell repertoires in COVID-19. The overall study: The United States, Italy and Spain provided the acute and convalescent COVID-19 samples.

Here immunoSEQ multiplex PCR was the method, and the copy in TCRdb shows in-frame clones only, minus some. The table shows roughly 74,000 clones, with 85% to 90% occurring only once. V lost 2 bases, J lost 8 bases, and 3 bases stayed unmatched. The CDR3 has 13 amino acids. Germline values: CDR1 MNHEY, CDR2 SVGAGI. This TCR was sampled from a woman aged 45-60 years with acute COVID-19. Sequenced sample: PBMCs or T cells enriched from blood (not recorded which). J is TRBJ2-1 and V is TRBV6-5; TRBD1 matches 7 bases. The CDR3 loop is CASSYKGGDEQFF. CDR3 bases: TGTGCCAGCAGTTACAAAGGGGGCGATGAGCAGTTCTTC.